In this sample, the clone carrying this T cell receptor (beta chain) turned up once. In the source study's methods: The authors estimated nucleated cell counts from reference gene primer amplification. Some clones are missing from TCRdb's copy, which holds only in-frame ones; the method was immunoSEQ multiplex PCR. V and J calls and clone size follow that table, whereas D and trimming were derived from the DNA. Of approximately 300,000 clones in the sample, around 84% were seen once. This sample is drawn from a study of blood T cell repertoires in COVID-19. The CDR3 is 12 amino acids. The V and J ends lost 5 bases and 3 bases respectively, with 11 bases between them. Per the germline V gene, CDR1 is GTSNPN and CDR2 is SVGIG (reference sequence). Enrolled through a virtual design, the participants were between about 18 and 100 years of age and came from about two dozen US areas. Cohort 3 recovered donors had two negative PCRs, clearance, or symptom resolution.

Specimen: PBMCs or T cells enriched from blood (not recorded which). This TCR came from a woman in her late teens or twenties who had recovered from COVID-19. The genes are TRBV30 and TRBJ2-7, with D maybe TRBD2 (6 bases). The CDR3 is CAWGEAGYEQYF. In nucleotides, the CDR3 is TGTGCCTGGGGGGAGGCAGGCTACGAGCAGTACTTC.